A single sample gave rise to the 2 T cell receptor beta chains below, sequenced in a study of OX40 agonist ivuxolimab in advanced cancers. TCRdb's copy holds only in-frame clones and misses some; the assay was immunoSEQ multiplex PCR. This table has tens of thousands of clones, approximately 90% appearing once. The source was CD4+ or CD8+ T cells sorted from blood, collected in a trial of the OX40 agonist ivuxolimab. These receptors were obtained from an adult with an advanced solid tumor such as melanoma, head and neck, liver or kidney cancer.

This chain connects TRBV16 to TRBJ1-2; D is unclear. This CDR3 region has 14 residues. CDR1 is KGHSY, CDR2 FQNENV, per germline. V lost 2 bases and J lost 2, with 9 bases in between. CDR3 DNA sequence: TGTGCCAGCAGCCAAGCCGGAAAGAACTATGGCTACACCTTC. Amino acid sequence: CASSQAGKNYGYTF.

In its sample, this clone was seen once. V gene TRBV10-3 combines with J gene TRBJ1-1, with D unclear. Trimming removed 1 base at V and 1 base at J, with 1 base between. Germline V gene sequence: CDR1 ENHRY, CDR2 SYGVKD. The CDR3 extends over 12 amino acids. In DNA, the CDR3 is TGTGCCATCAGTGAGTGGAACACTGAAGCTTTCTTT. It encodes CAISEWNTEAFF.